Listed below are T cell receptor beta chains from one sample, sequenced in a study of shared clonotypes between healthy human individuals. Generated by immunoSEQ multiplex PCR, the TCRdb table keeps only in-frame clones and is missing some. The sample records 490,000 or so clones, about 79% being singletons. What was sequenced was PBMCs. These receptors originate from a woman between 40 and 55 years old in good health. Some clones in this sample may be carry-over from other donors' samples. CDR3s include the opening cysteine and the closing phenylalanine or tryptophan. Fields, in order: CDR3 protein, CDR3 DNA, clone size, J gene, D gene, V gene. A D gene is named only where the DNA matches it firmly. Part of the rows lack a size; the others show once, few, many or a class for expanded clones.

CDR3: CASSSTSGRRAGELFF; DNA: TGCGCCAGCAGCTCAACTAGCGGGAGGCGGGCCGGGGAGCTGTTTTTT; size: few; J: TRBJ2-2; D: TRBD2; V: TRBV5-1
CDR3: CASSLLVGGGRGPGELFF; DNA: TGTGCCAGCAGCTTATTGGTCGGTGGCGGGAGAGGGCCCGGGGAGCTGTTTTTT; size: -; J: TRBJ2-2; D: TRBD2; V: TRBV7-9
CDR3: CASSMLGLNYGYTF; DNA: TGTGCCAGTAGTATGTTGGGCCTTAACTATGGCTACACCTTC; size: -; J: TRBJ1-2; D: -; V: TRBV19
CDR3: CASSWDSNTGELFF; DNA: TGTGCCAGCAGTTGGGACTCGAACACCGGGGAGCTGTTTTTT; size: -; J: TRBJ2-2; D: -; V: TRBV6-6
CDR3: CASRRGGENYGYTF; DNA: TGTGCCAGCAGGAGGGGGGGGGAAAACTATGGCTACACCTTC; size: -; J: TRBJ1-2; D: -; V: TRBV28
CDR3: CASSPYNEQFF; DNA: TGTGCCAGCAGCCCTTACAATGAGCAGTTCTTC; size: -; J: TRBJ2-1; D: -; V: TRBV27
CDR3: CASSLSGQVNEKLFF; DNA: TGTGCCAGCAGCTTATCGGGACAGGTTAATGAAAAACTGTTTTTT; size: -; J: TRBJ1-4; D: TRBD1; V: TRBV11-2
CDR3: CASSLQQGALQPQHF; DNA: TGCGCCAGCAGCCTTCAACAGGGGGCTTTGCAGCCCCAGCATTTT; size: -; J: TRBJ1-5; D: TRBD1; V: TRBV4-1
CDR3: CASSLRLAGTDTQYF; DNA: TGTGCCAGCAGCTTAAGACTAGCGGGCACAGATACGCAGTATTTT; size: -; J: TRBJ2-3; D: TRBD2; V: TRBV7-3
CDR3: CASTVRPNTEAFF; DNA: TGTGCCAGCACAGTCAGGCCTAACACTGAAGCTTTCTTT; size: few; J: TRBJ1-1; D: -; V: TRBV2
CDR3: CASSLEFSTEAFF; DNA: TGTGCCAGCAGTTTAGAGTTTAGCACTGAAGCTTTCTTT; size: -; J: TRBJ1-1; D: -; V: TRBV28
CDR3: CASSPPAQGLNTEAFF; DNA: TGTGCCAGCAGCCCTCCCGCGCAGGGCTTGAACACTGAAGCTTTCTTT; size: -; J: TRBJ1-1; D: -; V: TRBV7-8
CDR3: CASNLKHGSNQPQHF; DNA: TGTGCCAGCAATCTGAAACATGGGAGCAATCAGCCCCAGCATTTT; size: once; J: TRBJ1-5; D: -; V: TRBV6-6
CDR3: CASSPTGNTEAFF; DNA: TGCGCCAGCAGTCCGACAGGGAACACTGAAGCTTTCTTT; size: many; J: TRBJ1-1; D: -; V: TRBV10-2
CDR3: CASSLGSRSRKAYNEQFF; DNA: TGTGCCAGCAGCTTGGGATCCCGGTCACGCAAGGCCTACAATGAGCAGTTCTTC; size: -; J: TRBJ2-1; D: -; V: TRBV5-6
CDR3: CASSVSGSPYEQYF; DNA: TGTGCCAGCAGTGTAAGCGGGAGCCCCTACGAGCAGTACTTC; size: -; J: TRBJ2-7; D: TRBD2; V: TRBV27
CDR3: CASTPDTGFTEAFF; DNA: TGTGCCAGCACCCCCGACACAGGGTTCACTGAAGCTTTCTTT; size: -; J: TRBJ1-1; D: -; V: TRBV27
CDR3: CASSLGPGKFF; DNA: TGTGCCAGCAGCTTGGGCCCAGGGAAGTTCTTC; size: -; J: TRBJ2-1; D: -; V: TRBV5-4
CDR3: CASSTPAGSSSYEQYF; DNA: TGTGCCAGTAGTACCCCAGCGGGATCGAGCTCCTACGAGCAGTACTTC; size: -; J: TRBJ2-7; D: TRBD2; V: TRBV19
CDR3: CASSLQPDQPQHF; DNA: TGTGCCAGCAGTCTTCAGCCCGATCAGCCCCAGCATTTT; size: -; J: TRBJ1-5; D: -; V: TRBV2
CDR3: CASSAGQTAFF; DNA: TGTGCCAGCAGCGCCGGACAGACAGCTTTCTTT; size: few; J: TRBJ1-1; D: -; V: TRBV7-9
CDR3: CASSEEGGGSVYEQYF; DNA: TGCGCCAGCAGCGAAGAGGGGGGGGGAAGCGTTTACGAGCAGTACTTC; size: -; J: TRBJ2-7; D: -; V: TRBV4-3
CDR3: CASSLGRNYGYTF; DNA: TGTGCCAGCAGCTTGGGGCGGAACTATGGCTACACCTTC; size: -; J: TRBJ1-2; D: -; V: TRBV5-6
CDR3: CASSPGTSYTEAFF; DNA: TGCGCCAGCAGCCCGGGGACATCTTACACTGAAGCTTTCTTT; size: -; J: TRBJ1-1; D: -; V: TRBV5-1
CDR3: CASSNRVSGHYEQYF; DNA: TGTGCCAGCAGCAATAGGGTGTCCGGGCACTACGAGCAGTACTTC; size: -; J: TRBJ2-7; D: -; V: TRBV7-2
CDR3: CASSEYGMGPLQETQYF; DNA: TGTGCCAGCAGTGAATACGGTATGGGGCCCCTCCAAGAGACCCAGTACTTC; size: -; J: TRBJ2-5; D: -; V: TRBV6-1
CDR3: CASSPSQYSNQPQHF; DNA: TGTGCCAGCTCACCTTCCCAATATAGCAATCAGCCCCAGCATTTT; size: -; J: TRBJ1-5; D: -; V: TRBV18
CDR3: CASSPRGLSNEKLFF; DNA: TGTGCCAGCAGTCCCCGGGGGCTGAGTAATGAAAAACTGTTTTTT; size: -; J: TRBJ1-4; D: -; V: TRBV7-9
CDR3: CASSLNRGAGYTF; DNA: TGTGCCAGCAGTTTAAACAGGGGTGCGGGCTACACCTTC; size: few; J: TRBJ1-2; D: TRBD1; V: TRBV27
CDR3: CASRAGTGSNIQYF; DNA: TGCGCCAGCAGGGCCGGGACAGGGTCGAACATTCAGTACTTC; size: -; J: TRBJ2-4; D: TRBD1; V: TRBV5-1
CDR3: CARGTNTGELFF; DNA: TGCGCGCGGGGGACGAACACCGGGGAGCTGTTTTTT; size: -; J: TRBJ2-2; D: TRBD2; V: TRBV29-1
CDR3: CASSPFTGRPYEQYF; DNA: TGTGCCAGCAGTCCATTCACAGGGAGACCCTACGAGCAGTACTTC; size: -; J: TRBJ2-7; D: -; V: TRBV27
CDR3: CASSLRGPGELFF; DNA: TGTGCCAGCAGCCTCCGGGGCCCCGGGGAGCTGTTTTTT; size: -; J: TRBJ2-2; D: -; V: TRBV6-6
CDR3: CSVDFRGATSAEQFF; DNA: TGCAGCGTTGACTTTCGCGGGGCCACTAGCGCTGAGCAGTTCTTC; size: -; J: TRBJ2-1; D: TRBD2; V: TRBV29-1
CDR3: CAWSPGMAYEQYF; DNA: TGTGCCTGGAGTCCAGGGATGGCCTACGAGCAGTACTTC; size: -; J: TRBJ2-7; D: -; V: TRBV30
CDR3: CASSLSQGRYNEQFF; DNA: TGCGCCAGCAGCTTGAGCCAGGGGAGATACAATGAGCAGTTCTTC; size: -; J: TRBJ2-1; D: -; V: TRBV5-1
CDR3: CASSLDGPRLAGGGELFF; DNA: TGTGCCAGCAGTTTAGACGGTCCGAGACTAGCGGGAGGTGGGGAGCTGTTTTTT; size: -; J: TRBJ2-2; D: TRBD2; V: TRBV27
CDR3: CASSPSLAGTYEQYF; DNA: TGTGCCAGCTCACCGTCACTAGCGGGAACCTACGAGCAGTACTTC; size: -; J: TRBJ2-7; D: TRBD2; V: TRBV18
CDR3: CASSTNRGSSGNTIYF; DNA: TGTGCCAGCAGCACCAACAGGGGAAGCTCTGGAAACACCATATATTTT; size: -; J: TRBJ1-3; D: TRBD1; V: TRBV7-9
CDR3: CASSITRANTEAFF; DNA: TGTGCCAGTAGTATCACCAGGGCCAACACTGAAGCTTTCTTT; size: -; J: TRBJ1-1; D: -; V: TRBV19